A selection of T cell receptor beta chains follows, all from one sample in a study of blood T cell repertoires in COVID-19. Data came from immunoSEQ multiplex PCR; TCRdb stores just in-frame clones and leaves some out. The sample yields about 220,000 clones, 80% to 90% seen once. The sample taken for sequencing was PBMCs or T cells enriched from blood (not recorded which). The receptor source for this set is a woman younger than 30 in a cohort exposed to, infected with or recovered from COVID-19 (not recorded which). The conserved cysteine and the conserved F or W are not part of the CDR3 here. The order of the fields is clone size, J gene, V gene, CDR3 protein. Size is omitted from some rows. Given values are once, few, many or a class for expanded clones.

clone size: -
J gene: TRBJ2-3
V gene: TRBV5-1
CDR3 protein: ASSFTSGTDTQY

clone size: -
J gene: TRBJ1-6
V gene: TRBV5-1
CDR3 protein: ASSLRGSYNSPLH

clone size: -
J gene: TRBJ2-1
V gene: TRBV5-1
CDR3 protein: ASSLLGGLAGYSYNEQF

clone size: -
J gene: TRBJ1-4
V gene: TRBV5-1
CDR3 protein: ASGRTGETNEKLF

clone size: -
J gene: TRBJ1-2
V gene: TRBV19
CDR3 protein: ASSRQGATNYGYT

clone size: -
J gene: TRBJ1-4
V gene: TRBV6-1
CDR3 protein: ASREGQGINEKLF

clone size: once
J gene: TRBJ2-1
V gene: TRBV29-1
CDR3 protein: SVEVADRGSYNEQF

clone size: -
J gene: TRBJ2-7
V gene: TRBV2
CDR3 protein: ASSEGGQGGYEQY

clone size: -
J gene: TRBJ1-2
V gene: TRBV2
CDR3 protein: ASSRRSTGLPSNYGYT

clone size: -
J gene: TRBJ2-3
V gene: TRBV6-2/TRBV6-3
CDR3 protein: ASSYSRDSHTDTQY

clone size: -
J gene: TRBJ1-2
V gene: TRBV5-6
CDR3 protein: ASSERQVTNYGYT

clone size: once
J gene: TRBJ1-1
V gene: TRBV27
CDR3 protein: ASSFLDRPWGAF

clone size: -
J gene: TRBJ1-3
V gene: TRBV19
CDR3 protein: ASSPSGVNGNTIY

clone size: -
J gene: TRBJ1-1
V gene: TRBV24-1
CDR3 protein: ATPGRVGTEAF

clone size: -
J gene: TRBJ2-3
V gene: TRBV11-2
CDR3 protein: ASSVRTLARLGDTQY

clone size: few
J gene: TRBJ2-7
V gene: TRBV27
CDR3 protein: ASRSIQGLYEQY

clone size: -
J gene: TRBJ2-7
V gene: TRBV7-9
CDR3 protein: ASSLGYGTGNYEQY

clone size: once
J gene: TRBJ2-1
V gene: TRBV23-1
CDR3 protein: ASSPQSEDRGDNEQF

clone size: -
J gene: TRBJ2-2
V gene: TRBV19
CDR3 protein: ASSSSGRAKGGELF

clone size: -
J gene: TRBJ1-4
V gene: TRBV6-1
CDR3 protein: ASSEIAGVGGKLF

clone size: -
J gene: TRBJ2-5
V gene: TRBV5-4
CDR3 protein: ASSGTAQETQY

clone size: -
J gene: TRBJ1-1
V gene: TRBV28
CDR3 protein: ASNPSPPGHKNTEAF

clone size: -
J gene: TRBJ2-7
V gene: TRBV7-9
CDR3 protein: ASRQSGETYEQY

clone size: -
J gene: TRBJ2-7
V gene: TRBV4-1
CDR3 protein: ASSRDSSYEQY

clone size: -
J gene: TRBJ1-1
V gene: TRBV7-8
CDR3 protein: ASSPSATTEAF

clone size: -
J gene: TRBJ1-5
V gene: TRBV9
CDR3 protein: ASSPRGGENQPQH

clone size: once
J gene: TRBJ1-2
V gene: TRBV6-1
CDR3 protein: ASSDWETVWEDYGYT

clone size: -
J gene: TRBJ1-2
V gene: TRBV5-5
CDR3 protein: ASSSAQGGGYGYT

clone size: -
J gene: TRBJ1-4
V gene: TRBV19
CDR3 protein: ASGRDREEKLF

clone size: -
J gene: TRBJ2-5
V gene: TRBV5-6
CDR3 protein: ASSLYAGSQETQY

clone size: -
J gene: TRBJ2-1
V gene: TRBV27
CDR3 protein: ASSELVSSYNEQF

clone size: -
J gene: TRBJ1-1
V gene: TRBV19
CDR3 protein: ASSTTTLQGAF

clone size: -
J gene: TRBJ2-2
V gene: TRBV9
CDR3 protein: ASSVNSGASTGGELF

clone size: once
J gene: TRBJ2-7
V gene: TRBV11-3
CDR3 protein: ASSLTSGSYEQY

clone size: -
J gene: TRBJ2-2
V gene: TRBV6-5
CDR3 protein: ASSYAGSTGELF

clone size: -
J gene: TRBJ1-6
V gene: TRBV2
CDR3 protein: ASREDRGVYSPLH